This T cell receptor beta chain was obtained from a study of regulatory T cells in long-lasting Graves disease. Germline values: CDR1 SEHNR, CDR2 FQNEAQ (reference sequence). Trimming removed 2 bases from V and 0 bases from J; junction bases left unmatched: 10. The CDR3 extends over 17 amino acids. Time point reported: persistent/refractory GD, antithyroid drugs over 5 years with positive TRAb. The TCR library was prepared using RNA isolated from PBMCs. Patients were enrolled at an endocrinology department in Xi'an, China. With respect to this clonotype: No antigen is known for it.

Construction of TCR beta libraries relied on iRepertoire HTBI primers and on Arm-PCR targeting CDR3 regions. In the authors' workflow: Samples revealed around 56 TRBV and roughly 15 TRBJ segments. Each CDR3 protein is one row after TCRdb ran MiXCR on the multiplex PCR reads. Here the V and J calls rest on TCRdb's processing, not on the authors' analysis. The data show roughly 300,000 distinct CDR3 sequences, with less than 20% seen just once and about 29% held by the top ten. General study points: It was peripheral blood alone, not thyroid tissue, that was studied. Graves' patients with persistent disease showed TCR diversity lower than patients newly diagnosed.

The sample here was peripheral blood mononuclear cells (PBMCs), taken when the disease was refractory, from a patient treated with antithyroid drugs. The chain uses TRBV7-9 and TRBJ2-7; 7 nucleotides match TRBD2. The TCR originated in a female donor with Graves disease. The CDR3 loop reads CASSLQSIREGSYEQYF. The CDR3 nucleotides are TGTGCCAGCAGCTTACAGTCCATCAGGGAGGGCTCCTACGAGCAGTACTTC.